The 2 T cell receptor beta chains in this list originate from one sample, sequenced in a study of blood T cell repertoires in COVID-19. This table comes from immunoSEQ multiplex PCR, and its TCRdb copy is limited to in-frame clones, with some not included. The table records fewer than 90,000 clones, about two thirds of them present only once. The sequencing sample was made of peripheral blood. These receptors were taken from a woman older than 75 with acute or convalescent COVID-19.

The rearrangement links TRBV6-5 to TRBJ2-1; 7 bases are a match to TRBD2. Germline V gene sequence: CDR1 MNHEY, CDR2 SVGAGI. Unmatched junction bases numbered 5, after V lost 2 bases and J lost 4 bases. The length of the CDR3 is 15 residues. This CDR3 is CASSYMGGGYNEQFF. The CDR3 nucleotides are TGTGCCAGCAGTTACATGGGGGGAGGGTACAATGAGCAGTTCTTC.

This clone occurred a few times. The chain joins TRBV3-1 (or the pseudogene TRBV3-2) to TRBJ1-2; 7 bases match TRBD1. In germline, CDR1 is LGHDT, CDR2 YNNKEL (reference sequence). The CDR3 contains 15 residues. After removal of 3 bases from V and 2 bases from J, the junction contained 6 bases not matched to a gene. In nucleotides, the CDR3 is TGTGCCAGCAGCCAGTCCGGACAGGAGAACTATGGCTACACCTTC. Translation gives CASSQSGQENYGYTF.